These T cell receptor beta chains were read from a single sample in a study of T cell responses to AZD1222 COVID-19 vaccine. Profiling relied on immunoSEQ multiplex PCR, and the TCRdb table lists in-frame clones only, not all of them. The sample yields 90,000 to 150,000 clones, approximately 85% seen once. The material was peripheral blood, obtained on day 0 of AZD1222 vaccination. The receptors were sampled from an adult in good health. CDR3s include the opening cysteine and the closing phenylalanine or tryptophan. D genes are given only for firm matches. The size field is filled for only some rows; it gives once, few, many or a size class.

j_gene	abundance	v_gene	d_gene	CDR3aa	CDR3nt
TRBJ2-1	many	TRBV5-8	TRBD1	CASSLQGAHNEQFF	TGTGCCAGCAGTCTACAGGGGGCGCATAATGAGCAGTTCTTC
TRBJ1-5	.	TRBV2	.	CASTPGRDQPQHF	TGTGCCAGCACGCCAGGGAGGGATCAGCCCCAGCATTTT
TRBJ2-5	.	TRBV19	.	CASSSPGGGGETQYF	TGTGCCAGTAGTTCCCCCGGGGGCGGGGGAGAGACCCAGTACTTC
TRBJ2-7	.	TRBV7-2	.	CASSLAVRNYEQYF	TGTGCCAGCAGCTTAGCTGTGAGAAACTACGAGCAGTACTTC
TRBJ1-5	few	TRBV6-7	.	CASRSRGPRSNQPQHF	TGTGCCAGCAGGAGCAGGGGCCCACGGAGCAATCAGCCCCAGCATTTT
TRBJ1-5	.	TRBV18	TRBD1	CASSPGTEVQPQHF	TGTGCCAGCTCACCAGGGACAGAAGTTCAGCCCCAGCATTTT
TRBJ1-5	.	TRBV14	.	CASSQGGYQPQHF	TGTGCCAGCAGCCAAGGGGGGTATCAGCCCCAGCATTTT
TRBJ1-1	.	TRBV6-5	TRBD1	CASRRTGRDTEAFF	TGTGCCAGCAGACGGACAGGGAGGGACACTGAAGCTTTCTTT
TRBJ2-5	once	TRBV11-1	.	CASSLRGSQETQYF	TGTGCCAGCAGCTTACGGGGTTCCCAAGAGACCCAGTACTTC
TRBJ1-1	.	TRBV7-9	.	CASSSTGVSIAEAFF	TGTGCCAGCAGCTCCACTGGGGTTTCAATCGCTGAAGCTTTCTTT
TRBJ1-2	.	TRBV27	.	CASSSPTSNYGYTF	TGTGCCAGCAGTTCACCGACATCGAACTATGGCTACACCTTC
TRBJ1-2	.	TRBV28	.	CASSLSTNYGYTF	TGTGCCAGCAGTTTATCTACTAACTATGGCTACACCTTC
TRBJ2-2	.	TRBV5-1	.	CASSSNTGELFF	TGCGCCAGCAGCTCGAACACCGGGGAGCTGTTTTTT
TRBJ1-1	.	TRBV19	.	CASSRGSMNTEAFF	TGTGCCAGTAGTCGGGGCAGTATGAACACTGAAGCTTTCTTT
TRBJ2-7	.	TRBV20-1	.	CSASRWESYEQYF	TGCAGTGCTAGTCGGTGGGAATCCTACGAGCAGTACTTC
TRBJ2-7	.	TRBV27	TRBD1	CASAPGTDYEQYF	TGTGCCAGTGCCCCCGGGACAGACTACGAGCAGTACTTC
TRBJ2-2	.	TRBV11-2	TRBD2	CASSLARLAGAGELFF	TGTGCCAGCAGCTTAGCGAGACTAGCGGGCGCCGGGGAGCTGTTTTTT
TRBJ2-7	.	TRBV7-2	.	CASSRAGAGEQYF	TGTGCCAGCAGTCGGGCAGGGGCGGGCGAGCAGTACTTC
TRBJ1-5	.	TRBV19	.	CASSLSGGFGNQPQHF	TGTGCCAGTAGTTTGTCCGGCGGGTTCGGCAATCAGCCCCAGCATTTT
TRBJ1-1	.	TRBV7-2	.	CASSPPIDPAAFF	TGTGCCAGCAGCCCCCCTATCGACCCGGCGGCTTTCTTT